The 20 T cell receptor beta chains reported below all come from one sample, sequenced in a study of control samples from healthy donors and cancer patients. Data came from immunoSEQ multiplex PCR; TCRdb stores just in-frame clones and leaves some out. The table shows 100,000 to 150,000 clones, with more than 85% occurring only once. The specimen was blood. The source is a man between 18 and 35 years old in good health.

This chain joins TRBV14 and TRBJ2-7, with D unresolved. V gave up 4 bases and J gave up 2 bases, with 15 bases separating them. The germline V gene encodes CDR1 SGHDN and CDR2 FVKESK. The CDR3 contains 15 residues. The CDR3: CASSREDRTTYEQYF. DNA of the CDR3: TGTGCCAGCAGCCGAGAGGACCGTACTACCTACGAGCAGTACTTC.

The V and J genes are TRBV2 and TRBJ1-6; a possible D gene is TRBD1 (6 bases). Trimming stripped 4 bases from V and 6 bases from J, with 16 bases between. CDR1 and CDR2 (germline): SNHLY, FYNNEI. CDR3 length: 16 residues. The CDR3 loop is CASSGFRGLTNSPLHF. DNA for the CDR3: TGTGCCAGCAGTGGATTCAGGGGACTGACTAATTCACCCCTCCACTTT.

The genes are TRBV9 and TRBJ1-1, with 7 bases aligning to TRBD1. J was trimmed by 6 bases and V by 3 bases; bases with no gene match: 8. CDR3 length: 14 amino acids. From germline, CDR1 is SGDLS and CDR2 YYNGEE. CDR3 bases: TGTGCCAGCAGCGACGTAACAGGGGTGTCTGAAGCTTTCTTT. It encodes CASSDVTGVSEAFF. The full variable domain, in which reference TRBV9 and TRBJ1-1 provide the parts outside the CDR3, is DSGVTQTPKHLITATGQRVTLRCSPRSGDLSVYWYQQSLDQGLQFLIQYYNGEERAKGNILERFSAQQFPDLHSELNLSSLELGDSALYFCASSDVTGVSEAFFGQGTRLTVV.

The chain links TRBV15 to TRBJ1-5, with unresolved D. The germline gives CDR1 LNHNV, CDR2 YYDKDF (reference sequence). V lost 5 bases to trimming and J lost 12 bases, with 14 bases between them. The CDR3 sequence is 12 residues long. The CDR3 DNA reads TGTGCCACCAGCGAGACCGACAATAACCAGCATTTT. As protein: CATSETDNNQHF.

The chain carries TRBV20-1 and TRBJ2-1, with TRBD2 matching over 11 bases. From germline, CDR1 is DFQATT and CDR2 SNEGSKA (reference sequence). Germline trimming cut 3 bases from V and 4 bases from J; bases unmatched to any gene: 8. The CDR3 runs to 16 residues. CDR3 residues: CSASLLAGESYNEQFF. CDR3 DNA: TGCAGTGCTAGTCTACTAGCGGGAGAGTCTTACAATGAGCAGTTCTTC.

The chain recombines TRBV12-3 or TRBV12-4 with TRBJ1-6, with 7 bases that match TRBD1. The CDR3 runs to 12 residues. With V trimmed by 6 bases and J by 10 bases, 3 bases remained unmatched. CDR3 in amino acids: CASSRQGSPLHF. The CDR3 DNA reads as TGTGCCAGCAGCCGACAGGGATCACCCCTCCACTTT.

This chain connects TRBV27 to TRBJ2-7; D tentatively fits TRBD1 or TRBD2 (5 bases each). This CDR3 is 16 amino acids long. In germline, CDR1 is MNHEY, CDR2 SMNVEV (reference sequence). Trimming took 3 bases from V and 4 from J, leaving 19 bases between them. CDR3 region: CASSFVRQGRGYEQYF. The CDR3 nucleotides are TGTGCCAGCAGTTTCGTTCGGCAGGGCCGGGGATACGAGCAGTACTTC.

CDR3 DNA sequence: TGTGCCAGCTCACCCAAAGAGGGGGCTTCCTATAATTCACCCCTCCACTTT. This gives the protein CASSPKEGASYNSPLHF. The chain uses TRBV18 and TRBJ1-6; 7 bases fit TRBD1. Germline CDR1 and CDR2: KGHSH and LQKENI. The CDR3 has 17 residues. The junction had 6 bases not matched to a gene; V was cut back by 3 bases and J by 1 base.

V gene TRBV30 combines with J gene TRBJ1-2; D not resolved. The V end was cut by 1 base, the J end by 4 bases, with 7 bases between. This CDR3 spans 12 amino acids. Germline-derived CDR1 and CDR2 are GTSNPN and SVGIG (reference sequence). The CDR3 loop is CAWSGIGYGYTF. The CDR3 nucleotides read TGTGCCTGGAGTGGTATAGGCTATGGCTACACCTTC. The variable domain in full, completed from reference TRBV30 and TRBJ1-2, reads SQTIHQWPATLVQPVGSPLSLECTVEGTSNPNLYWYRQAAGRGLQLLFYSVGIGQISSEVPQNLSASRPQDRQFILSSKKLLLSDSGFYLCAWSGIGYGYTFGSGTRLTVV.

The V and J genes are TRBV5-1 and TRBJ1-1; TRBD1 agrees at 7 bases. This CDR3 comprises 15 residues. The germline gives CDR1 SGHRS, CDR2 YFSETQ. J gave up 0 bases and V 4 bases, and 6 bases lay outside the gene matches. CDR3 amino acids: CASSPTGTVNTEAFF. The DNA of the CDR3 is TGCGCCAGCAGCCCAACCGGGACAGTGAACACTGAAGCTTTCTTT. The full variable domain, completed using reference TRBV5-1 and TRBJ1-1, is KAGVTQTPRYLIKTRGQQVTLSCSPISGHRSVSWYQQTPGQGLQFLFEYFSETQRNKGNFPGRFSGRQFSNSRSEMNVSTLELGDSALYLCASSPTGTVNTEAFFGQGTRLTVV.

V is TRBV15 and J is TRBJ1-4; D uncertain. Trimming pared 0 bases from V and 5 bases from J, leaving 13 bases between. This CDR3 comprises 16 residues. Per germline, CDR1 LNHNV and CDR2 YYDKDF (reference sequence). The CDR3 here is CATSRDLAGQNEKLFF. DNA of the CDR3: TGTGCCACCAGCAGAGATCTGGCAGGTCAAAATGAAAAACTGTTTTTT.

This chain connects TRBV27 to TRBJ2-7; 13 bases are a match to TRBD2. The V gene's germline CDR1 is MNHEY and CDR2 SMNVEV (reference sequence). With 4 bases clipped from V and 9 bases from J, the junction kept 15 bases outside the gene matches. This CDR3 is built from 17 residues. The chain's CDR3 is CASSSNNLGLAGVAQYF. For the CDR3, the DNA is TGTGCCAGCAGTTCCAACAATCTTGGACTAGCGGGAGTAGCGCAGTACTTC.

This clone has a single count. The genes are TRBV2 and TRBJ2-7; 12 bases agree with TRBD1. The CDR3 is 13 amino acids. Germline CDR1 SNHLY, CDR2 FYNNEI. Losses at the gene ends were 6 bases for V and 5 bases for J; bases not matched to a gene: 2. The CDR3 region has the DNA TGTGCCAGCAGGGGGACAGGGGGCCACGAGCAGTACTTC. Translating it yields CASRGTGGHEQYF.

The genes are TRBV7-9 and TRBJ1-3, with 7 bases matching TRBD1. The CDR3 extends over 16 amino acids. The V and J ends lost 4 bases and 2 bases, in that order; junction bases with no gene match: 8. In germline, CDR1 is SEHNR, CDR2 FQNEAQ (reference sequence). CDR3 residues: CASSSIKGGTGNTIYF. CDR3 coding DNA: TGTGCCAGCAGCTCAATTAAAGGGGGCACTGGAAACACCATATATTTT.

This sequence joins TRBV6-1 and TRBJ1-1; 9 nucleotides align to TRBD1. Trimming removed 2 bases from V and 3 bases from J; junction bases left unmatched: 10. CDR1 and CDR2 (germline): MNHNS, SASEGT. There are 17 residues in the CDR3. CDR3 sequence: CASSERAGQGSHTEAFF. The CDR3 bases are TGTGCCAGCAGTGAAAGGGCTGGACAGGGGAGTCACACTGAAGCTTTCTTT.

The chain links TRBV28 to TRBJ2-3; D perhaps matches TRBD2 (6 bases). The CDR3 has 15 residues. V lost 7 bases, J lost 0 bases, and 14 bases lay in between. Per germline, CDR1 MDHEN and CDR2 SYDVKM. Written as DNA, the CDR3 is TGTGCCAGCATGAGGGCGGGGACTAGCACAGATACGCAGTATTTT. It is translated as CASMRAGTSTDTQYF.

The chain carries TRBV29-1 and TRBJ2-7; no firm D call. The V gene's germline CDR1 is SQVTM and CDR2 ANQGSEA. The CDR3 is made up of 12 amino acids. V gave up 6 bases and J gave up 0 bases, with 9 bases separating them. The CDR3 loop reads CSVSGDSYEQYF. DNA for the CDR3: TGCAGCGTATCAGGAGACTCCTACGAGCAGTACTTC.

The chain couples TRBV9 to TRBJ2-7, with D possibly being TRBD2 (5 bases). The V end lost 4 bases, the J end lost 6 bases, and 20 bases lay between the germline ends. The CDR3 is 15 amino acids. CDR1 is SGDLS, CDR2 YYNGEE, per germline. The chain's CDR3 is CASSPRGLSSGEQYF. CDR3 bases: TGTGCCAGCAGCCCTCGGGGTCTCTCCTCGGGCGAGCAGTACTTC.

V gene TRBV5-6 combines with J gene TRBJ1-2; D possibly corresponds to TRBD1 (5 bases). V shed 1 base and J shed 2 bases, with 9 bases lying between them. Germline V gene data show CDR1 as SGHDT and CDR2 as YYEEEE. The CDR3 spans 14 residues. CDR3 DNA sequence: TGTGCCAGCAGCTTGAGACAGTTCAACTATGGCTACACCTTC. This gives the protein CASSLRQFNYGYTF.

The chain joins TRBV6-2 or TRBV6-3 to TRBJ2-1; TRBD2 agrees at 10 bases. CDR3 length: 14 residues. Germline CDR1 reads MNHEY; CDR2 reads SVGEGT. Trimming took 5 bases from V and 15 from J; bases not matched to a gene: 13. Written as DNA, the CDR3 is TGTGCCAGCAGTGATAACCAACTAGCGGGACCCCCGTTCTTC. Protein: CASSDNQLAGPPFF.